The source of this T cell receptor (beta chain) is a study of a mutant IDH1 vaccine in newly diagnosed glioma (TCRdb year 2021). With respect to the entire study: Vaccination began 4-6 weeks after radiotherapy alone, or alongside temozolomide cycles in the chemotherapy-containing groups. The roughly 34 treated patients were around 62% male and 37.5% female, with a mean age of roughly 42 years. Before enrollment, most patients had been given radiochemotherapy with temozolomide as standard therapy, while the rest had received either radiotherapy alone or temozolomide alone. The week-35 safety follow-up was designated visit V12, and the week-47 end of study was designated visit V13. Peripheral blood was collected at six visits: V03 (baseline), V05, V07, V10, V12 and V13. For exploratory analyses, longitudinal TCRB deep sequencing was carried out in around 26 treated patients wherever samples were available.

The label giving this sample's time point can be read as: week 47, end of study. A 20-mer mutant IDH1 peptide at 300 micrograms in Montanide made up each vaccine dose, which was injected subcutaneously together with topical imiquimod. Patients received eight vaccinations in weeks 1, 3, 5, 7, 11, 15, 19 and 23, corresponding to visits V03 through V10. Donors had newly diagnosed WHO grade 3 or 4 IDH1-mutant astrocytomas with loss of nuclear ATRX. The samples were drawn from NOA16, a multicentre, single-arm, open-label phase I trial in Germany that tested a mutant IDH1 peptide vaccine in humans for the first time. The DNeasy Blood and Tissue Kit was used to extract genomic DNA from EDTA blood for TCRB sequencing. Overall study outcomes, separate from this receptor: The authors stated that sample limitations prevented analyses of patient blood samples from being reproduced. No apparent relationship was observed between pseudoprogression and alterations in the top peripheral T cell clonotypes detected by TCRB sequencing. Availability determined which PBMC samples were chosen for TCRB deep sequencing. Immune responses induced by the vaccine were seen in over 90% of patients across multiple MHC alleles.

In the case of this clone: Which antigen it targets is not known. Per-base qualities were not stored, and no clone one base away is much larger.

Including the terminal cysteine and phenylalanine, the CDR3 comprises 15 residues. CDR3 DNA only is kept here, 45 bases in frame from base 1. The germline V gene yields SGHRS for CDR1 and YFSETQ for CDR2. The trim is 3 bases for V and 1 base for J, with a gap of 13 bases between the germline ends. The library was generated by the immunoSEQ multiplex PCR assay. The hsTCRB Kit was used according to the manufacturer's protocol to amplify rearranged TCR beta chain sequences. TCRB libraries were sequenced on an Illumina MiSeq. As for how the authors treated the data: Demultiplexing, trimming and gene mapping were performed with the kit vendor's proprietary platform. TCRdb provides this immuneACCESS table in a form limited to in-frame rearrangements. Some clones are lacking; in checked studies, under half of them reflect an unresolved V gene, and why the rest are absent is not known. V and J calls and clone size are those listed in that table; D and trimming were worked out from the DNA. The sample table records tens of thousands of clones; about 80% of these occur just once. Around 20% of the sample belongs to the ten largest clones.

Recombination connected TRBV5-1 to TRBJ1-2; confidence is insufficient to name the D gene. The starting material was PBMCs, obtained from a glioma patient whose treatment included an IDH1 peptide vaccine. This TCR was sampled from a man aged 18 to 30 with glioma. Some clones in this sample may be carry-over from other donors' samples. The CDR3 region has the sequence CASSSTVAVNYGYTF. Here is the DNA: TGCGCCAGCAGCTCTACAGTTGCAGTTAACTATGGCTACACCTTC.